Sequencing of this T cell receptor (beta chain) was carried out in a study of blood T cell repertoires in COVID-19. By sample share, this clone is medium-sized. The CDR3 is 16 amino acids. Trimming took off 2 bases at V and 3 bases at J, with 17 bases between the two ends. The protocol was immunoSEQ multiplex PCR, while the TCRdb copy is restricted to in-frame clones and leaves out a portion. The sample contains tens of thousands of clones, approximately 86% of which appear only once. V and J are TRBV23-1 and TRBJ2-7; a weak D match, TRBD1 (5 bases). TRBV23-1 belongs to the ORF category, with a function that is uncertain. The specimen was peripheral blood. This receptor was identified in a human donor in a cohort sampled during active COVID-19. The CDR3 DNA follows: TGCGCCAGCAGTCAAAAAGCTCAGGGCCCTTTCTACGAGCAGTACTTC. Protein: CASSQKAQGPFYEQYF.